The clone carrying this T cell receptor beta chain was counted a single time. While infection was still active, Seattle patients were enrolled and then followed longitudinally. Measured with immunoSEQ multiplex PCR; TCRdb has only the in-frame clones, and not every one. Of a few hundred thousand clones listed, around 92% were seen once; the top ten hold about 3%. The data belong to a study of blood T cell repertoires in COVID-19. For the study at large: COVID-19 samples collected from the United States, Italy and Spain covered acute and convalescent phases.

The receptor comes from a woman under 40 with COVID-19, enrolled during active disease. Specimen: peripheral blood.

CDR3 nucleotides: TGTGCCAGCAGCGCCCGTGAGGGACAGGGAATTTCCGAGCAGTACTTC. Translated, it gives CASSAREGQGISEQYF. V gene TRBV7-8 combines with J gene TRBJ2-7; 9 bases are shared with TRBD1. V gave up 5 bases and J gave up 6 bases; unmatched junction bases: 14. The CDR3 runs to 16 residues. Germline V gene lookup returns CDR1 SGHVS and CDR2 FQNEAQ.